The 21 T cell receptor beta chains given below trace back to one sample, sequenced in a study of T cells after yellow fever vaccination. One entry per CDR3 protein, called by TCRdb with MiXCR from the 5' RACE reads. The table has 110,000 or so distinct CDR3 sequences, about 6.8% seen once; the top ten hold 2.7%. The material was CD4+ T cells sorted from PBMCs, obtained roughly 45 days after the first yellow fever vaccination. These receptors all come from a man aged 18 to 30 who received the YFV17D yellow fever vaccine.

This clonotype was counted at least ten times. The chain carries TRBV5-1 and TRBJ1-2; D remains unclear. Germline CDR1 and CDR2: SGHRS and YFSETQ. The CDR3 is 13 amino acids. V lost 0 bases and J lost 4, with 7 bases in between. The CDR3 bases are TGCGCCAGCAGCTTGGAGGCTCTCTATGGCTACACCTTC. This codes for CASSLEALYGYTF.

This clonotype showed up just a few times. The V call is TRBV20-1, the J call TRBJ1-1; a weak D match, TRBD1 (6 bases). V shed 2 bases and J shed 1 base, with 14 bases lying between them. Per germline, CDR1 DFQATT and CDR2 SNEGSKA (reference sequence). The length of the CDR3 is 15 residues. The CDR3 nucleotides read TGCAGTGCTAGACCCCTCGGACAGCCGAACACTGAAGCTTTCTTT. It translates to CSARPLGQPNTEAFF.

This clonotype has at least ten counts. The chain couples TRBV21-1 to TRBJ2-7. TRBV21-1 is listed as a pseudogene. The CDR3 is 11 residues long. The CDR3 reads CASKGVYEQYV. The CDR3 DNA sequence: TGTGCCAGCAAAGGTGTCTACGAGCAGTACGTC.

This clonotype was seen ten or more times. The rearrangement links TRBV7-2 to TRBJ1-1; D remains ambiguous. This CDR3 region has 13 residues. V was clipped by 5 bases and J by 3 bases, with 10 bases between them. CDR1 and CDR2 from the germline V gene are SGHTA and FQGNSA. CDR3 DNA: TGTGCCAGCAGCCCAGCAGTTTACACTGAAGCTTTCTTT. It codes for CASSPAVYTEAFF.

This clonotype was picked up many times. The chain joins TRBV7-2 to TRBJ1-1, with D uncertain. Germline V gene data show CDR1 as SGHTA and CDR2 as FQGNSA. The CDR3 has 13 amino acids. V lost 4 bases, J lost 2 bases, and 8 bases lay in between. Here the CDR3 reads CASSSDPNTEAFF. DNA of the CDR3: TGTGCCAGCAGCTCCGACCCTAACACTGAAGCTTTCTTT.

This clonotype occurred many times. The chain has TRBV7-8 and TRBJ2-5; D is ambiguous. The germline V gene encodes CDR1 SGHVS and CDR2 FQNEAQ. V lost 5 bases, J lost 5 bases, and 12 bases lay in between. The CDR3 runs 13 residues. The CDR3 region has the DNA TGTGCCAGCAGCACATCACTGGGGGAGACCCAGTACTTC. Translating it yields CASSTSLGETQYF.

This clonotype was detected only a few times. The J gene is TRBJ1-1, the V gene TRBV18, with D perhaps TRBD1 (5 bases). Germline V CDR1 and CDR2: KGHSH, LQKENI. V was trimmed by 4 bases and J by 2 bases, leaving 20 bases between them. The CDR3 is made up of 17 amino acids. The CDR3 reads CASSHDLPGTTNTEAFF. The CDR3 bases are TGTGCCAGCTCACACGATTTGCCAGGGACGACTAACACTGAAGCTTTCTTT.

This clonotype was detected many times. The chain uses TRBV7-3 and TRBJ2-2; 16 nucleotides agree with TRBD2. CDR3 length: 18 amino acids. The junction had 3 bases not matched to a gene; V was cut back by 4 bases and J by 1 base. Germline CDR1 is SGHTA and CDR2 is FQGTGA. The CDR3 sequence: CASSSGTSGGENTGELFF. The CDR3 DNA is TGTGCCAGCAGCTCCGGGACTAGCGGGGGGGAGAACACCGGGGAGCTGTTTTTT.

This clonotype appeared many times. V gene TRBV5-6 combines with J gene TRBJ2-5, with D possibly matching TRBD2 (6 bases). The germline gives CDR1 SGHDT, CDR2 YYEEEE. Trimming took off 7 bases at V and 5 bases at J, with 12 bases between the two ends. The CDR3 is made up of 12 amino acids. The CDR3 bases are TGTGCCAGCGGCGGGACGGTGGAGACCCAGTACTTC. It codes for CASGGTVETQYF.

This clonotype was counted many times. The chain carries TRBV7-2 and TRBJ2-3; 8 bases map to TRBD2. The germline gives CDR1 SGHTA, CDR2 FQGNSA. J lost 2 bases, V lost 5 bases, and 6 bases had no gene match. The CDR3 extends over 15 amino acids. This CDR3 reads CASSPRTSITDTQYF. The CDR3 DNA follows: TGTGCCAGCAGCCCAAGGACTAGCATCACAGATACGCAGTATTTT.

V is TRBV7-2 and J is TRBJ1-4; no clear D. There are 15 residues in the CDR3. V was trimmed by 4 bases and J by 4 bases, leaving 13 bases between them. Germline-derived CDR1 and CDR2 are SGHTA and FQGNSA. In DNA form, the CDR3 reads TGTGCCAGCAGCTCGCGGACGGGATATAATGAAAAACTGTTTTTT. It yields the protein CASSSRTGYNEKLFF. Full variable domain (remainder filled in from reference TRBV7-2 and TRBJ1-4): GAGVSQSPSNKVTEKGKDVELRCDPISGHTALYWYRQSLGQGLEFLIYFQGNSAPDKSGLPSDRFSAERTGGSVSTLTIQRTQQEDSAVYLCASSSRTGYNEKLFFGSGTQLSVL.

This clonotype was picked up many times. The V and J genes are TRBV6-6 and TRBJ1-2; 7 positions match TRBD1. The CDR3 extends over 11 amino acids. Germline-derived CDR1 and CDR2 are MNHNY and SVGAGI (reference sequence). With V trimmed by 8 bases and J by 6 bases, 3 bases remained unmatched. CDR3 residues: CASGTADGYTF. The CDR3 coding sequence is TGTGCCAGCGGGACAGCCGATGGCTACACCTTC.

This clonotype was seen repeatedly, ten times or more. J is TRBJ2-5 and V is TRBV11-2, with unresolved D. The V end lost 5 bases, the J end lost 3 bases, and 16 bases lay between the germline ends. Germline V lookup: CDR1 SGHAT, CDR2 FQNNGV. The CDR3 consists of 15 residues. The CDR3 sequence is CASSHHPAKKETQYF. In nucleotides, the CDR3 is TGTGCCAGCAGCCACCATCCGGCTAAAAAAGAGACCCAGTACTTC.

This clonotype was picked up many times. The gene calls are TRBV29-1 and TRBJ2-3; TRBD2 might be the D (6 bases). The V gene lost 2 bases and the J gene lost 1 base, with 13 bases spanning the gap. In germline, CDR1 is SQVTM, CDR2 ANQGSEA. The CDR3 runs 15 residues. In DNA form, the CDR3 reads TGCAGCGTTGAACTCCGCCAGCGGGGCACAGATACGCAGTATTTT. It is translated as CSVELRQRGTDTQYF.

The sample holds one count of this clonotype. A junction boundary mismatches the germline segment, possibly from a read error. The genes are TRBV3-1 and TRBJ2-5; D possibly corresponds to TRBD2 (5 bases). Germline loops: CDR1 LGHDT, CDR2 YNNKEL (reference sequence). This CDR3 has 16 amino acids. The CDR3 DNA reads TGTGCCAGCAGCCAAGAAGGAGGCGGGCTCCAAGAGACCCGGTACTTC. Translated, it gives CASSQEGGGLQETRYF.

This clonotype was observed many times. This CDR3 is CASSPPGTRGQYF. CDR3 coding DNA: TGTGCCAGCAGCCCCCCAGGGACCCGAGGCCAGTACTTC. The V gene is TRBV7-2, the J gene TRBJ2-5; D is tentatively TRBD1 or TRBD2 (5 bases each). The CDR3 has 13 residues. Trimming stripped 5 bases from V and 10 bases from J, with 17 bases between. The germline CDR1 and CDR2 sequences are SGHTA and FQGNSA.

This clonotype was seen repeatedly, ten times or more. The chain carries TRBV4-2 and TRBJ2-6; D unresolved. Germline CDR1 and CDR2: LGHNA and YNFKEQ. The CDR3 totals 16 residues. Trimming shortened V by 0 bases and J by 2 bases, and 8 bases separated the two germline ends. CDR3 amino acids: CASSQDGWAGANVLTF. DNA for the CDR3: TGTGCCAGCAGCCAAGATGGGTGGGCTGGGGCCAACGTCCTGACTTTC.

Ten or more counts support this clonotype. J is TRBJ2-3 and V is TRBV5-6; D is ambiguous. This CDR3 has 12 amino acids. Germline V gene lookup returns CDR1 SGHDT and CDR2 YYEEEE. Between the trimmed V and J ends, which lost 2 bases and 11 bases, there was a span of 12 bases. The CDR3 region is CASSFNRYGQYF. The CDR3 DNA reads TGTGCCAGCAGCTTCAATAGATACGGGCAGTATTTT.

This clonotype showed up just a few times. This sequence joins TRBV11-2 and TRBJ2-5; TRBD1 aligns across 8 bases. V dropped 4 bases and J dropped 5; count of bases not matched to a gene: 18. CDR3 length: 18 amino acids. Germline values: CDR1 SGHAT, CDR2 FQNNGV. The CDR3 bases are TGTGCCAGCAGCTCGGTCCGGACAGGGAGGTTTGTGACGGAGACCCAGTACTTC. Translated: CASSSVRTGRFVTETQYF.

This clonotype has a count of ten or more. V usage is TRBV11-2 and J usage is TRBJ2-3; 11 bases line up with TRBD1. J gave up 4 bases and V 6 bases, and 9 bases lay outside the gene matches. CDR3 length: 16 residues. Germline CDR1 and CDR2: SGHAT and FQNNGV. The CDR3 bases are TGTGCCAGCAGACATCCTAAGGGACAGGGGGCAGATACGCAGTATTTT. It translates to CASRHPKGQGADTQYF. Together with reference TRBV11-2 and TRBJ2-3, the CDR3 gives the full variable domain: EAGVAQSPRYKIIEKRQSVAFWCNPISGHATLYWYQQILGQGPKLLIQFQNNGVVDDSQLPKDRFSAERLKGVDSTLKIQPAKLEDSAVYLCASRHPKGQGADTQYFGPGTRLTVL.

This clonotype was counted at least ten times. Here the CDR3 reads CASSQDLTGGAFF. The CDR3 DNA follows: TGTGCCAGCAGCCAAGATCTCACCGGTGGAGCTTTCTTT. The chain combines TRBV3-1 with TRBJ1-1; D uncertain. The CDR3 covers 13 residues. V was cut by 0 bases and J by 10 bases, with 12 bases left in between. Germline V lookup: CDR1 LGHDT, CDR2 YNNKEL (reference sequence).